The next 18 T cell receptor beta chains were all read from a single sample in a study of T cell responses to AZD1222 COVID-19 vaccine. Only in-frame clones appear in the TCRdb table, and some are missing; sequencing was by immunoSEQ multiplex PCR. Among roughly 120,000 clones listed, less than 90% were seen once. The sample here was peripheral blood, taken on day 0 of AZD1222 vaccination. All receptors come from an adult in good health.

The rearrangement uses TRBV18 and TRBJ2-7, with D possibly TRBD1 on 5 matching bases. Deletions cut 2 bases from V and 2 bases from J, with 10 bases between. Germline V lookup: CDR1 KGHSH, CDR2 LQKENI. CDR3 length equals 14 residues. The CDR3 bases are TGTGCCAGCTCACCAGGGTCGGACACCTACGAGCAGTACTTC. Its protein product is CASSPGSDTYEQYF. Full variable domain (missing parts from reference TRBV18 and TRBJ2-7): NAGVMQNPRHLVRRRGQEARLRCSPMKGHSHVYWYRQLPEEGLKFMVYLQKENIIDESGMPKERFSAEFPKEGPSILRIQQVVRGDSAAYFCASSPGSDTYEQYFGPGTRLTVT.

This clone was counted a single time. The V and J genes are TRBV30 and TRBJ2-1; D gene unclear. The CDR3 has 10 amino acids. Between the trimmed V and J ends, which lost 3 bases and 7 bases, there was a span of 4 bases. The germline V gene has CDR1 GTSNPN and CDR2 SVGIG (reference sequence). CDR3 protein: CAWRQNEQFF. CDR3 in DNA: TGTGCCTGGAGGCAAAATGAGCAGTTCTTC.

The chain uses TRBV14 and TRBJ1-4, with D maybe TRBD1 (5 bases). V lost 0 bases to trimming and J lost 8 bases, with 13 bases between them. Germline V gene data show CDR1 as SGHDN and CDR2 as FVKESK. The CDR3 loop spans 15 amino acids. The CDR3 coding sequence is TGTGCCAGCAGCCAAGATCTTCTTGGGGACGAAAAACTGTTTTTT. Amino acid sequence: CASSQDLLGDEKLFF.

The sample holds one count of this clone. This may be a read error: a much more frequent sequence differs by one nucleotide. V is TRBV27 and J is TRBJ2-7; D not resolved. The CDR3 runs to 12 residues. V lost 6 bases and J 1 base, leaving 7 bases between the germline ends. Germline values: CDR1 MNHEY, CDR2 SMNVEV (reference sequence). The CDR3 reads CASRLGSYEQYF. The DNA of the CDR3 is TGTGCCAGCAGATTAGGGTCCTACGAGCAGTACTTC.

The chain is built from TRBV19 and TRBJ2-2; D call uncertain. Trimming shortened V by 5 bases and J by 1 base, and 5 bases separated the two germline ends. Germline values: CDR1 LNHDA, CDR2 SQIVND (reference sequence). The CDR3 runs to 13 residues. The CDR3 sequence: CASSFQNTGELFF. For the CDR3, the DNA is TGTGCCAGTAGTTTTCAGAACACCGGGGAGCTGTTTTTT. The full variable domain, its missing parts supplied by reference TRBV19 and TRBJ2-2, is DGGITQSPKYLFRKEGQNVTLSCEQNLNHDAMYWYRQDPGQGLRLIYYSQIVNDFQKGDIAEGYSVSREKKESFPLTVTSAQKNPTAFYLCASSFQNTGELFFGEGSRLTVL.

In its sample, this clone was seen once. V usage is TRBV7-3 and J usage is TRBJ2-1; D unresolved. Per germline, CDR1 SGHTA and CDR2 FQGTGA. This CDR3 region has 13 residues. Deletions cut 1 base from V and 6 bases from J, with 7 bases between. Here the CDR3 reads CASSLMTFNEQFF. CDR3 bases: TGTGCCAGCAGCTTAATGACCTTCAATGAGCAGTTCTTC.

The gene calls are TRBV5-5 and TRBJ1-1, with D tentatively TRBD1 (5 bases). Germline CDR1 SGHKS, CDR2 YYEKEE (reference sequence). Trimming shortened V by 2 bases and J by 2 bases, and 25 bases separated the two germline ends. CDR3 length: 19 amino acids. CDR3 amino acids: CASSLQGSWAGRSNTEAFF. The CDR3 region has the DNA TGTGCCAGCAGCTTACAAGGAAGTTGGGCAGGGAGGTCCAACACTGAAGCTTTCTTT.

The CDR3 sequence: CASSRASGGILTYEQYF. In nucleotides, the CDR3 is TGTGCCAGCAGCCGCGCTAGCGGGGGGATTCTTACCTACGAGCAGTACTTC. The chain has TRBV7-9 and TRBJ2-7; TRBD2 matches 11 bases. J was trimmed by 2 bases and V by 5 bases; bases with no gene match: 11. Germline loops: CDR1 SEHNR, CDR2 FQNEAQ (reference sequence). The CDR3 is 17 residues long.

The chain couples TRBV7-3 to TRBJ1-1, with unresolved D. Deletions cut 2 bases from V and 1 base from J, with 11 bases between. The CDR3 totals 15 residues. Per the germline V gene, CDR1 is SGHTA and CDR2 is FQGTGA. CDR3 in amino acids: CASSLEARKNTEAFF. The DNA for the CDR3 is TGTGCCAGCAGCTTAGAAGCGCGCAAGAACACTGAAGCTTTCTTT.

The chain uses TRBV4-3 and TRBJ1-4; possible D gene TRBD1, 5 bases. V was shortened by 0 bases and J by 15 bases, with 20 bases between the two germline ends. The CDR3 totals 15 residues. CDR1 and CDR2 (germline): LGHNA, YSLEER. CDR3 amino acids: CASSQDDDSRTKVFF. The CDR3 DNA reads as TGCGCCAGCAGCCAAGATGATGATTCTCGGACAAAGGTGTTTTTT.

The V gene is TRBV5-1, the J gene TRBJ2-7; 7 bases are a match to TRBD1. CDR3 length: 15 residues. CDR1 and CDR2 from the germline V gene are SGHRS and YFSETQ. The J segment lost 4 bases and the V segment lost 0 bases, leaving 7 bases of the junction unmatched. The CDR3 here is CASSLAGTDPYEQYF. The CDR3 DNA reads TGCGCCAGCAGCTTGGCCGGGACAGACCCATACGAGCAGTACTTC.

The chain employs TRBV19 and TRBJ1-5; D perhaps matches TRBD1 (6 bases). Trimming removed 3 bases from V and 0 bases from J, with 9 bases in between. The CDR3 runs to 15 residues. Germline V lookup: CDR1 LNHDA, CDR2 SQIVND (reference sequence). The CDR3 reads CASSIPGASNQPQHF. The DNA of the CDR3 is TGTGCCAGTAGTATTCCAGGGGCTAGCAATCAGCCCCAGCATTTT.

This sequence joins TRBV19 and TRBJ2-1, with D possibly being TRBD1 or TRBD2 (5 bases each). The CDR3 consists of 15 residues. CDR1 is LNHDA and CDR2 is SQIVND in the germline V gene (reference sequence). The V and J ends lost 1 base and 8 bases respectively, with 15 bases between them. As DNA, the CDR3 is TGTGCCAGTAGTATAGCTCGGGGCAGTCCCTATGAGCAGTTCTTC. This codes for CASSIARGSPYEQFF.

The V and J genes are TRBV6-5 and TRBJ2-7; the D gene is possibly TRBD2 (6 bases). V gave up 6 bases and J gave up 0 bases, with 9 bases separating them. Per the germline V gene, CDR1 is MNHEY and CDR2 is SVGAGI. This CDR3 is built from 13 residues. The CDR3 coding sequence is TGTGCCAGCAGGATTAGCGGCTCCTACGAGCAGTACTTC. Amino acid sequence: CASRISGSYEQYF.

The chain carries TRBV19 and TRBJ2-5; 7 bases are shared with TRBD2. Germline lookup yields CDR1 LNHDA and CDR2 SQIVND (reference sequence). This CDR3 is 16 amino acids long. The CDR3 loop reads CAPNHLRREGNVDQYF. CDR3 bases: TGTGCGCCTAACCACTTGCGGAGGGAGGGAAACGTGGACCAGTACTTC.

V gene TRBV7-9 combines with J gene TRBJ2-1; TRBD2 aligns across 11 bases. Germline V gene data show CDR1 as SEHNR and CDR2 as FQNEAQ (reference sequence). The trim removed 4 bases at V and 6 bases at J, leaving 14 bases unmatched. The CDR3 runs to 18 residues. As DNA, the CDR3 is TGTGCCAGCAGCTCCCCGTCGACTAGCGGGGAGAGGGGCAATGAGCAGTTCTTC. It yields the protein CASSSPSTSGERGNEQFF.

The chain uses TRBV6-5 and TRBJ2-3; 9 bases fit TRBD2. The CDR3 sequence is 15 residues long. Germline-derived CDR1 and CDR2 are MNHEY and SVGAGI. Losses at the gene ends were 5 bases for V and 2 bases for J; bases not matched to a gene: 5. CDR3 residues: CASSQLAGSTDTQYF. CDR3 nucleotides: TGTGCCAGCAGTCAACTAGCGGGCTCCACAGATACGCAGTATTTT.

This clone was seen just once. V is TRBV9 and J is TRBJ1-1; D is undetermined. V was clipped by 0 bases and J by 0 bases, with 12 bases between them. The CDR3 has 16 amino acids. Germline lookup yields CDR1 SGDLS and CDR2 YYNGEE. The CDR3 is CASSVAPSSLNTEAFF. CDR3 coding DNA: TGTGCCAGCAGCGTAGCTCCCTCCAGTTTGAACACTGAAGCTTTCTTT.